Sequencing of this T cell receptor beta chain was carried out in a study of blood T cells in healthy people across ages. Study findings and constraints: Conclusively comparing naive with antigen-experienced cells was impossible with unsorted PBMCs. CMV status of donors was not determined, possibly confounding expanded clonotype changes.

The V and J ends lost 7 bases and 2 bases respectively, with 13 bases between them. This CDR3 spans 14 amino acids. Germline CDR1 is MDHEN and CDR2 is SYDVKM. For this clonotype: What it binds is not known.

Every donor gave ten milliliters of peripheral blood. PCR was performed a second time for about 7 to 11 cycles using a sample-barcoded 5' primer and a J-beta primer mix. TCRdb itself ran the 5' RACE reads through MiXCR, one entry per CDR3 protein. The data contain around 1,700,000 distinct CDR3 sequences, roughly 30% of them singletons. The chain combines TRBV28 with TRBJ2-3; D is perhaps TRBD1 (5 bases). The source material was blood. The receptor was isolated from a young woman in good health. The CDR3: CASTRRQSTDTQYF. Here the CDR3 DNA reads TGTGCCAGCACCCGGCGACAGTCCACAGATACGCAGTATTTT. The full variable domain, rest sourced from reference TRBV28 and TRBJ2-3, is DVKVTQSSRYLVKRTGEKVFLECVQDMDHENMFWYRQDPGLGLRLIYFSYDVKMKEKGDIPEGYSVSREKKERFSLILESASTNQTSMYLCASTRRQSTDTQYFGPGTRLTVL.